The clone carrying this T cell receptor beta chain has more than one count but fewer than ten. Antigen specificity is unknown. The germline gives CDR1 SGHTA, CDR2 FQGNSA. Trimming shortened V by 9 bases and J by 1 base, and 15 bases separated the two germline ends. This CDR3 has 15 amino acids. This entry comes from a study of blood T cells in healthy people across ages. The study's findings and limits: A strong correlation between TCR beta diversity and naive T cell percentage was seen.

Primers used in a second PCR of about 7 to 12 cycles were a sample-barcoded 5' primer and a J-beta primer mix. TCRdb reprocessed the 5' RACE reads with MiXCR, giving one entry per CDR3 protein. Here the sample spans about 620,000 distinct CDR3 sequences, around 20% being singletons. The sequenced sample consisted of blood. This chain joins TRBV7-2 and TRBJ2-2; tentative D call: TRBD2 (6 bases). This receptor was identified in a man between 65 and 85 years old in good health. CDR3 protein: CARYLREQNTGELFF. In DNA, the CDR3 is TGTGCCAGATACCTACGGGAGCAGAACACCGGGGAGCTGTTTTTT. Using reference TRBV7-2 and TRBJ2-2 for the parts outside the CDR3, the full variable domain is GAGVSQSPSNKVTEKGKDVELRCDPISGHTALYWYRQSLGQGLEFLIYFQGNSAPDKSGLPSDRFSAERTGGSVSTLTIQRTQQEDSAVYLCARYLREQNTGELFFGEGSRLTVL.